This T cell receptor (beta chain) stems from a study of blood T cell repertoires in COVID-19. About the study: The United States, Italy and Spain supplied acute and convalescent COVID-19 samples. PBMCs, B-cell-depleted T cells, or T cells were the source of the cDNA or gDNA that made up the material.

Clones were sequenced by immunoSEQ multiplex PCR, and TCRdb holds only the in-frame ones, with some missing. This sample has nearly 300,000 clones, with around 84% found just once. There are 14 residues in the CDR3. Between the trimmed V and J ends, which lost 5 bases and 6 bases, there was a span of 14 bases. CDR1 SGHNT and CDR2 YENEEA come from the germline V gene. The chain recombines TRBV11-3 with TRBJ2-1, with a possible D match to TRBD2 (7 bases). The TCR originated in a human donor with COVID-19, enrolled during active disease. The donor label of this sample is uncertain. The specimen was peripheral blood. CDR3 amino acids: CASSPGGSSNEQFF. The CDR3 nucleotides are TGTGCCAGCAGCCCGGGGGGCTCTAGCAATGAGCAGTTCTTC.